This TCR beta chain originates from a study of regulatory T cells in long-lasting Graves disease. Study conclusions and caveats: Patients with persistent Graves' had lower TCR diversity than newly diagnosed patients.

Sequencing libraries for TCR beta were prepared with iRepertoire HTBI primers and Arm-PCR of CDR3 regions. As handled by the study authors: Around 59 TRBV and roughly 13 TRBJ segments were identified across samples. TCRdb re-derived calls from the multiplex PCR reads in MiXCR, one entry per CDR3 protein. V and J calls and clone size were set by TCRdb, not the authors. Here the sample spans approximately 350,000 distinct CDR3 sequences, roughly 25% being singletons. The sample's time point: persistent/refractory GD, antithyroid drugs over 5 years with positive TRAb. From PBMCs, RNA was extracted and then used to make the TCR library. In Xi'an, China, an endocrinology department was the source of patients. There are many counts of this clonotype. Its antigen is undetermined. The CDR3 has 19 amino acids. Trimming at V came to 11 bases and at J to 0 bases, leaving 15 bases not matched to a gene. CDR1 is MDHEN, CDR2 SYDVKM, per germline.

This sequence originates from a woman aged 40 to 49 with Graves disease. The input for sequencing was peripheral blood mononuclear cells (PBMCs), taken when the disease was refractory, from a patient treated with antithyroid drugs. The chain employs TRBV28 and TRBJ2-2, with 13 bases matching TRBD2. The CDR3 region has the DNA TGTGCCGGACAGGGGGCGACTAGCGGGAGGCCGCCGAACACCGGGGAGCTGTTTTTT. Translated: CAGQGATSGRPPNTGELFF.